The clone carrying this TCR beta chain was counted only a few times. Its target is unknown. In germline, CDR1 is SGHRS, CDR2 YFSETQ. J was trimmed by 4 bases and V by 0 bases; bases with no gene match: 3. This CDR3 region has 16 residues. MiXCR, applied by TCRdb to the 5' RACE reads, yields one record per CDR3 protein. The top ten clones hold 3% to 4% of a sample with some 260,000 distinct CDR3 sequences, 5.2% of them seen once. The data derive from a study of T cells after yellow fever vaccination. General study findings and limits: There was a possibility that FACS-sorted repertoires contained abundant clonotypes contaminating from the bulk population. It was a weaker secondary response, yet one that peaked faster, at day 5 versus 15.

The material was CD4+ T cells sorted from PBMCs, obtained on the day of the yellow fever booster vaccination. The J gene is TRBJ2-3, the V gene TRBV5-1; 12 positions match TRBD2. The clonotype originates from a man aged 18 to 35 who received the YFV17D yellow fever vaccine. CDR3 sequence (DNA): TGCGCCAGCAGCTTGGCGACTAGCGGGGGACCAGATACGCAGTATTTT. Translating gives CASSLATSGGPDTQYF. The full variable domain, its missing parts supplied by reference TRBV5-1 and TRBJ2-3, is KAGVTQTPRYLIKTRGQQVTLSCSPISGHRSVSWYQQTPGQGLQFLFEYFSETQRNKGNFPGRFSGRQFSNSRSEMNVSTLELGDSALYLCASSLATSGGPDTQYFGPGTRLTVL.